Listed below are T cell receptor beta chains from one sample, sequenced in a study of T-cell reconstitution after alpha-beta-depleted transplantation in children. TCRdb independently ran MiXCR on the PCR reads; one entry per CDR3 protein. There are around 480,000 distinct CDR3 sequences in the sample; approximately 32% occur only once, and around 2.5% lies in the top ten. The source was PBMCs from the stem cell graft donor, collected from the stem cell graft. The receptors were gathered from a human donor who donated a stem cell graft to a child with aplastic anemia. CDR3s include the opening cysteine and the closing phenylalanine or tryptophan. The D gene is left open where the match is weak. Some rows have no size entry. The others give once, few or many, or a class for an expanded clone.

d_gene	abundance	j_gene	v_gene	CDR3nt	CDR3aa
TRBD2	few	TRBJ2-1	TRBV24-1	TGTGCCACCAGTGATTTCTTGGGACTAGCGGGATCTTACAATGAGCAGTTCTTC	CATSDFLGLAGSYNEQFF
-	few	TRBJ1-5	TRBV6-1	TGTGCCAGCAGTGAAGGGGCTGGCAATCAGCCCCAGCATTTT	CASSEGAGNQPQHF
-	-	TRBJ1-2	TRBV18	TGTGCCAGCTCATCTTCGCTACAGAACGATGGCTACACCTTC	CASSSSLQNDGYTF
-	-	TRBJ2-1	TRBV20-1	TGCAGTGCTAGAGATGAAAGCCGCCTCGTTGTTTCGGATGAGCAGTTCTTC	CSARDESRLVVSDEQFF
-	-	TRBJ2-2	TRBV28	TGTGCCAGCTTAACAGCGAACACCGGGGAGCTGTTTTTT	CASLTANTGELFF
-	-	TRBJ2-1	TRBV14	TGTGCCAGCAGCCACATACCCGGATTTTCGGCCCACAATGAGCAGTTCTTC	CASSHIPGFSAHNEQFF
-	-	TRBJ2-5	TRBV15	TGTGCCACCAGCCGCCCCCGAGAGACCCAGTACTTC	CATSRPRETQYF
-	many	TRBJ1-1	TRBV6-6	TGTGCCAGCAGCTTACAAACGAACACTGAAGCTTTCTTT	CASSLQTNTEAFF
TRBD2	-	TRBJ2-1	TRBV29-1	TGCAGCGGGGGTAGCGGGAGGAAGGCCTACAATGAGCAGTTCTTC	CSGGSGRKAYNEQFF
TRBD2	many	TRBJ2-3	TRBV12-3/TRBV12-4	TGTGCCAGCAGTCCCCCGGGACTACATACGCAGTATTTT	CASSPPGLHTQYF
-	-	TRBJ2-2	TRBV6-1	TGTGCCAGCAGCCGTACTAGTATGACCGGGGAGCTGTTTTTT	CASSRTSMTGELFF
-	-	TRBJ1-2	TRBV18	TGTGCCAGCTCACCGATGGGGGCTGAGGGCTACACCTTC	CASSPMGAEGYTF
-	-	TRBJ1-3	TRBV30	TGTGCCTGGAAGGACGGACACTCTGGAAACACCATATATTTT	CAWKDGHSGNTIYF
-	-	TRBJ2-1	TRBV4-3	TGCGCCAGCAGCCAGTTCTCGAGTCTAGGCGCCTACAATGAGCAGTTCTTC	CASSQFSSLGAYNEQFF
TRBD2	-	TRBJ2-3	TRBV4-3	TGCGCCAGCAGCCAAGTTCTAGCGGGAGTAGCCGATACGCAGTATTTT	CASSQVLAGVADTQYF
TRBD2	-	TRBJ2-1	TRBV7-2	TGTGCCAGCAGCGAGACTAGCGAGAGGCCAGGGGAGCAGTTCTTC	CASSETSERPGEQFF
TRBD1	-	TRBJ1-2	TRBV6-1	TGTGCCAGCAGAGAGACAGGGTCTAACTATGGCTACACCTTC	CASRETGSNYGYTF
TRBD1	-	TRBJ1-1	TRBV20-1	TGCAGTGCTAAGAAAGGGGGCGCGGCCACTGAAGCTTTCTTT	CSAKKGGAATEAFF
-	-	TRBJ2-3	TRBV5-1	TGCGCCAGCAGCTCGGGGGAAGGGGAATTCACAGATACGCAGTATTTT	CASSSGEGEFTDTQYF
-	-	TRBJ2-7	TRBV4-3	TGCGCCAGCAGCCAAGATAGGACACAGGGCTACGAGCAGTACTTC	CASSQDRTQGYEQYF
TRBD1	-	TRBJ1-6	TRBV27	TGTGCCAGCAGCAATCAGGGGGCCAGGTCACCCCTCCACTTT	CASSNQGARSPLHF
-	-	TRBJ2-7	TRBV28	TGTGCCAGCAGTTTTAGGGTCGGGACAAGGTGGGAGCAGTACTTC	CASSFRVGTRWEQYF
TRBD1	-	TRBJ1-3	TRBV20-1	TGCAGTGCTATCTCCGGGACAGGGGGAAACACCATATATTTT	CSAISGTGGNTIYF
TRBD1	-	TRBJ1-6	TRBV19	TGTGCCAGCGGTGGGACCGGGACAGAAAATTCACCCCTCCACTTT	CASGGTGTENSPLHF
TRBD2	few	TRBJ2-2	TRBV24-1	TGTGCCACCAGTGATTTGCAGCTAGCGGGCACCGGGGAGCTGTTTTTT	CATSDLQLAGTGELFF
-	-	TRBJ2-7	TRBV6-5	TGTGCCAGCAGTTACGACACTACCCGTTTATACGAGCAGTACTTC	CASSYDTTRLYEQYF
TRBD1	-	TRBJ2-1	TRBV18	TGTGCCAGCTCACTAGGACAGGGAAACTACAATGAGCAGTTCTTC	CASSLGQGNYNEQFF
TRBD2	few	TRBJ2-1	TRBV12-3/TRBV12-4	TGTGCCAGCAGCACGTCTAGCGGGAGCCTCTACAATGAGCAGTTCTTC	CASSTSSGSLYNEQFF
-	few	TRBJ2-5	TRBV20-1	TGCAGTGGGGCCCCGGGGGAGACCCAGTACTTC	CSGAPGETQYF
-	few	TRBJ2-1	TRBV13	TGTGCCAGCACTACCCAGGGTGGGCCAGGCAACTACAATGAGCAGTTCTTC	CASTTQGGPGNYNEQFF
-	-	TRBJ1-5	TRBV10-2	TGCGCCAGCAGTGAGTCGAATAGCAATCAGCCCCAGCATTTT	CASSESNSNQPQHF
TRBD2	few	TRBJ2-1	TRBV30	TGTGCCTGGAGACTGGAGCGGGAGGTTAATGAGCAGTTCTTC	CAWRLEREVNEQFF
-	-	TRBJ1-4	TRBV18	TGTGCCAGCTCGCGGACAGACGACAATGAAAAACTGTTTTTT	CASSRTDDNEKLFF
-	few	TRBJ2-1	TRBV7-2	TGTGCCAGCAGCTTATGGGAAGCGCGGGAAGTCAATGAGCAGTTCTTC	CASSLWEAREVNEQFF
TRBD2	-	TRBJ2-1	TRBV20-1	TGCAGTGCTATCGAAGGGACTAGCGGGAGTGTCTCCTACAATGAGCAGTTCTTC	CSAIEGTSGSVSYNEQFF
-	many	TRBJ2-3	TRBV6-5	TGTGCCAGCAGTTACGAATATACGCAGTATTTT	CASSYEYTQYF
TRBD1	-	TRBJ1-1	TRBV24-1	TGTGCCACCCGTCGGGGGGACAGGGGCTTGGCGAACACTGAAGCTTTCTTT	CATRRGDRGLANTEAFF
TRBD1	few	TRBJ1-2	TRBV5-8	TGTGCCAGCAGCTTGTCGGGGGGACAGGGGAAAAAGGGCTATGGCTACACCTTC	CASSLSGGQGKKGYGYTF
TRBD1	-	TRBJ1-3	TRBV9	TGTGCCAGCAGCAAAGGACAGGGTCTAAACACCATATATTTT	CASSKGQGLNTIYF
-	-	TRBJ2-2	TRBV6-4	TGTGCCACCCGCCAGGGATCGAACACCGGGGAGCTGTTTTTT	CATRQGSNTGELFF
-	few	TRBJ1-2	TRBV5-1	TGCGCCAGCAGCTTGGGCACCCATGGCTACACCTTC	CASSLGTHGYTF
TRBD2	-	TRBJ2-1	TRBV11-3	TGTGCCAGCAGCTCGGGACTATCATCCAATGAGCAGTTCTTC	CASSSGLSSNEQFF
TRBD1	-	TRBJ2-7	TRBV18	TGTGCCAGCTCACCACCGGGACAGGGTTTTCTCGAGCAGTACTTC	CASSPPGQGFLEQYF
TRBD1	few	TRBJ1-5	TRBV5-1	TGCGCCAGCAGCTTGGGGGGAGAGGGGGCCAGCAATCAGCCCCAGCATTTT	CASSLGGEGASNQPQHF
-	-	TRBJ2-5	TRBV12-3/TRBV12-4	TGTGCCAGCAGTTTAAATGGGGAAGAGACCCAGTACTTC	CASSLNGEETQYF
TRBD1	few	TRBJ1-2	TRBV15	TGTGCCACCAGCAGAGGAGGGGGCGCCGGCTACACCTTC	CATSRGGGAGYTF
-	-	TRBJ1-1	TRBV20-1	TGCAGTGCTAGTCCCGGGGGAATGAACACTGAAGCTTTCTTT	CSASPGGMNTEAFF
-	-	TRBJ1-1	TRBV29-1	TGCAGCGTTGGTGACCCACAGGGATACACTGAAGCTTTCTTT	CSVGDPQGYTEAFF
TRBD1	-	TRBJ2-7	TRBV6-1	TGTGCCAGCAGTATAGGACAGGCCTACGAGCAGTACTTC	CASSIGQAYEQYF
TRBD2	-	TRBJ2-3	TRBV7-3	TGTGCCAGCAGCTTAATGGGGACTAGCGGCACTAGCACAGATACGCAGTATTTT	CASSLMGTSGTSTDTQYF
-	once	TRBJ1-2	TRBV12-3/TRBV12-4	TGTGCCAGCAGTTTAAATGAGGTTAATGGCTACACCTTC	CASSLNEVNGYTF
-	-	TRBJ2-1	TRBV6-1	TGTGCCAGCAGCCCCTCTGCCGGGCTTAGCTCCTACAATGAGCAGTTCTTC	CASSPSAGLSSYNEQFF
-	-	TRBJ1-2	TRBV19	TGTGCCAGTAGTATCTTTAGCGCGTTTGGCTACGGCTACACCTTC	CASSIFSAFGYGYTF
-	few	TRBJ1-1	TRBV20-1	TGCAGTGCTAGAGATCGGGGATCTGAAGCTTTCTTT	CSARDRGSEAFF
TRBD1	few	TRBJ1-1	TRBV11-3	TGTGCCAGCAGCTTGCGGACAGGGGAGAACACTGAAGCTTTCTTT	CASSLRTGENTEAFF
TRBD1	few	TRBJ1-5	TRBV19	TGTGCCAGTGGGAATTCGGGACAGGGGGCTGGCGGCAATCAGCCCCAGCATTTT	CASGNSGQGAGGNQPQHF
TRBD1	few	TRBJ2-5	TRBV7-2	TGTGCCAGCAGCCGATACGACAGGGCGGTGGAGACCCAGTACTTC	CASSRYDRAVETQYF
-	-	TRBJ2-5	TRBV29-1	TGCAGGTGCCTACCTTGGGGGCTACTACAAGAGACCCAGTACTTC	CRCLPWGLLQETQYF
TRBD1	-	TRBJ1-4	TRBV5-1	TGCGCCAGCAGCCCCGGGGACAGAAACAATGAAAAACTGTTTTTT	CASSPGDRNNEKLFF
-	-	TRBJ2-2	TRBV27	TGTGCCAGCAGTTTCGCTAAGGCGGGGGAGCTGTTTTTT	CASSFAKAGELFF